Below are 10 T cell receptor beta chains sequenced from a single sample in a study of blood T cell repertoires in COVID-19. Profiled with immunoSEQ multiplex PCR; TCRdb holds only in-frame clones, not every one. The repertoire holds 250,000 to 300,000 clones, with 86% as singletons. Sample: peripheral blood. Receptors were obtained from a man between 18 and 29 years old with active or convalescent COVID-19.

V usage is TRBV5-4 and J usage is TRBJ2-5; D is unresolved. CDR3 size: 12 residues. Looked up from germline, CDR1 is SGHNT and CDR2 is YYREEE (reference sequence). V dropped 5 bases and J dropped 5 bases, with 10 bases sitting between them. CDR3 DNA: TGTGCCAGCAGACCCCAACGGGAGACCCAGTACTTC. Encoded protein: CASRPQRETQYF.

This chain links TRBV18 with TRBJ1-4; D uncertain. V lost 1 base, J lost 5 bases, and 14 bases lay in between. The CDR3 covers 16 residues. Germline V CDR1 and CDR2: KGHSH, LQKENI. The CDR3 spells CASSPREAAINEKLFF. DNA of the CDR3: TGTGCCAGCTCACCACGGGAGGCTGCAATCAATGAAAAACTGTTTTTT.

This sequence joins TRBV19 and TRBJ1-2; D might be TRBD1 (5 bases). Germline values: CDR1 LNHDA, CDR2 SQIVND (reference sequence). This CDR3 is built from 14 residues. Trimming stripped 4 bases from V and 4 bases from J, with 13 bases between. DNA for the CDR3: TGTGCCAGTAGTAAGGGGATTCTATCCTATGGCTACACCTTC. Translated, it gives CASSKGILSYGYTF.

This rearrangement joins TRBV2 to TRBJ1-2; 8 bases fit TRBD1. The germline gives CDR1 SNHLY, CDR2 FYNNEI. With 0 bases clipped from V and 5 bases from J, the junction kept 14 bases outside the gene matches. There are 18 residues in the CDR3. The CDR3 is CASSEAGGTGLVSYGYTF. The CDR3 coding sequence is TGTGCCAGCAGTGAAGCCGGCGGGACAGGCCTCGTTTCTTATGGCTACACCTTC.

V usage is TRBV11-3 and J usage is TRBJ2-1; perhaps TRBD1 as D (5 bases). The CDR3 runs to 12 residues. Trimming cost V 0 bases and J 15 bases, with 12 bases left between them. Per the germline V gene, CDR1 is SGHNT and CDR2 is YENEEA. This CDR3 reads CASSLEGLDAFF. The CDR3 region has the DNA TGTGCCAGCAGCTTAGAGGGGCTAGATGCGTTCTTC.

CDR3 loop: CASSLSSGAVQEQYF. Written as DNA, the CDR3 is TGTGCCAGCAGTTTATCGTCTGGGGCAGTTCAGGAGCAGTACTTC. The chain has TRBV28 and TRBJ2-7, with D perhaps TRBD1 (5 bases). The CDR3 has 15 amino acids. Germline V gene lookup returns CDR1 MDHEN and CDR2 SYDVKM. Trimming removed 1 base from V and 7 bases from J, with 17 bases in between.

About this clone itself: The junction shows a germline mismatch at one end, possibly a read error. The V call is TRBV6-5, the J call TRBJ1-1; D remains unclear. CDR1 and CDR2 (germline): MNHEY, SVGAGI. This CDR3 is built from 12 residues. The CDR3 sequence: CASTNLAPRWLF. CDR3 DNA sequence: TGTGCCAGCACAAACCTTGCCCCCAGATGGCTCTTT.

This chain links TRBV30 with TRBJ1-2; D unclear. Germline CDR1 GTSNPN, CDR2 SVGIG (reference sequence). The CDR3 sequence is 13 residues long. V was clipped by 1 base and J by 5 bases, with 11 bases between them. CDR3 DNA: TGTGCCTGGAGTGGGAGAGTCTGGTATGGCTACACCTTC. Its protein product is CAWSGRVWYGYTF.

As to this clone: The junction does not match germline at one end; this may be a read error. The CDR3 DNA is TGCGCCCCCAGCGTAGCGGGGGGGGGAGGCACAGATACGCAGTATTTT. This translates into CAPSVAGGGGTDTQYF. The chain couples TRBV9 to TRBJ2-3; TRBD2 aligns across 11 bases. CDR1 is SGDLS, CDR2 YYNGEE, per germline. The CDR3 is 16 residues long.

This rearrangement joins TRBV19 to TRBJ2-2, with D maybe TRBD1 (5 bases). Between the trimmed V and J ends, which lost 2 bases and 4 bases, there was a span of 14 bases. CDR1 LNHDA and CDR2 SQIVND come from the germline V gene (reference sequence). CDR3 length equals 16 residues. CDR3 in amino acids: CASSIRWGLFTGELFF. CDR3 in DNA: TGTGCCAGTAGTATACGTTGGGGCCTGTTCACCGGGGAGCTGTTTTTT.